This T cell receptor beta chain was captured by sequencing in a study of cytomegalovirus exposure and HLA in healthy donors. The PCR contained 60 Vbeta and 13 Jbeta primers. Assay used: immunoSEQ multiplex PCR; TCRdb lists only in-frame clones, some missing. The sample comprises some 120,000 clones, around 82% of which are singletons, and roughly 3.5% rests with the top ten. The V gene lost 3 bases and the J gene lost 5 bases, with 19 bases spanning the gap. There are 16 residues in the CDR3. The germline CDR1 and CDR2 sequences are SEHNR and FQNEAQ (reference sequence). As to this clone: Its matching antigen is unknown.

General observations from the study: In a later analysis, HLA-C alleles had the fewest associated TCRs, DRB1 alleles the most. V- and J-gene trimming in TCR beta was tied to a missense DCLRE1C variant by an analysis performed later.

The chain links TRBV7-9 to TRBJ2-5; no definite D call. The sequence was collected from a man aged 35-49 years in good health and CMV-seronegative. The sequenced sample consisted of PBMCs. CDR3 protein: CASSFYELQWRETQYF. CDR3 DNA sequence: TGTGCCAGCAGCTTCTATGAGCTTCAATGGCGGGAGACCCAGTACTTC.